This T cell receptor (beta chain) is from a study of shared clonotypes between healthy human individuals. Points on this clone: Its antigen is not identified.

Study-level points and caveats: Represented diversity, genetic and exposure-history alike, was limited by few donors. Sharing across four donors was highest in naive CD4 (around 5%) and lowest in memory CD8 (about 0.4%).

Authors' analysis steps: Junction-only sequences without quality scores came from ImmunoSEQ, so filtering differed. Sequencing was performed with immunoSEQ multiplex PCR; in TCRdb, only in-frame clones are kept and a portion is missing. V and J calls and clone size are copied from that table; D and trimming were computed from the DNA. The sample has about 380,000 clones; 90% to 98% are singletons. The sequencing input was memory CD8+ T cells sorted from blood. This sample's subset: CD45RO+ cells pooled with CCR7-negative TemRA cells. The receptor comes from a man aged 30-40 years in good health.

The CDR3 spells CASRVSGTSVYEQYF. CDR3 nucleotide sequence: TGTGCCAGCAGGGTTTCCGGGACTAGCGTCTACGAGCAGTACTTC. This chain joins TRBV28 and TRBJ2-7; 10 bases are a match to TRBD2. The junction had 8 bases not matched to a gene; V was cut back by 6 bases and J by 3 bases. This CDR3 is 15 amino acids long. Per germline, CDR1 MDHEN and CDR2 SYDVKM. The variable domain in full, completed from reference TRBV28 and TRBJ2-7, reads DVKVTQSSRYLVKRTGEKVFLECVQDMDHENMFWYRQDPGLGLRLIYFSYDVKMKEKGDIPEGYSVSREKKERFSLILESASTNQTSMYLCASRVSGTSVYEQYFGPGTRLTVT.